This record concerns one T cell receptor (beta chain) sequence. The data were obtained in a study of blood T cell repertoires in COVID-19. Study as a whole: Sources were T cells, B-cell-depleted T cells, or PBMCs; the material itself was cDNA or gDNA.

Germline assignment: CDR1 SGHTS and CDR2 YDEGEE. CDR3 length: 15 residues. The V gene lost 2 bases and the J gene lost 2 bases, with 12 bases spanning the gap. In the authors' methods: Amplification of reference gene primers was used by the study to estimate nucleated cell counts. TCRdb keeps only in-frame clones here, not all; method: immunoSEQ multiplex PCR. V and J calls plus clone size are reproduced from that table; the DNA served to infer D and trimming. The data hold roughly 150,000 clones, with 79% observed a single time. This clonotype was sampled from a woman aged 55-69 years with COVID-19, enrolled during active disease. The chain recombines TRBV5-8 with TRBJ2-3, with a weak D call TRBD2 (5 bases). Sequencing was performed on peripheral blood. CDR3 nucleotides: TGTGCCAGCAGCTTAACGGGGAGTACCACAGATACGCAGTATTTT. Protein product: CASSLTGSTTDTQYF.